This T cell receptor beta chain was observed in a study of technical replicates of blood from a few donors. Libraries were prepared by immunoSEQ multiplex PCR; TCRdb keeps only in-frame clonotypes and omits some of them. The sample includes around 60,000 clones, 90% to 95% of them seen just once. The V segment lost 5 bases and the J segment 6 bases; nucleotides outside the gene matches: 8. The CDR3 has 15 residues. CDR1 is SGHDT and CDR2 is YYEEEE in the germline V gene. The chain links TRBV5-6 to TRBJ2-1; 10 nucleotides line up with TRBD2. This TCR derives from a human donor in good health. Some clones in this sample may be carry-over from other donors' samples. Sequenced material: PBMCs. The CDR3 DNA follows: TGTGCCAGCAGTCCCGACCAGCGGGGGGGCAATGAGCAGTTCTTC. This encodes CASSPDQRGGNEQFF. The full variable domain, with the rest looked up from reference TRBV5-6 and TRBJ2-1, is DAGVTQSPTHLIKTRGQQVTLRCSPKSGHDTVSWYQQALGQGPQFIFQYYEEEERQRGNFPDRFSGHQFPNYSSELNVNALLLGDSALYLCASSPDQRGGNEQFFGPGTRLTVL.